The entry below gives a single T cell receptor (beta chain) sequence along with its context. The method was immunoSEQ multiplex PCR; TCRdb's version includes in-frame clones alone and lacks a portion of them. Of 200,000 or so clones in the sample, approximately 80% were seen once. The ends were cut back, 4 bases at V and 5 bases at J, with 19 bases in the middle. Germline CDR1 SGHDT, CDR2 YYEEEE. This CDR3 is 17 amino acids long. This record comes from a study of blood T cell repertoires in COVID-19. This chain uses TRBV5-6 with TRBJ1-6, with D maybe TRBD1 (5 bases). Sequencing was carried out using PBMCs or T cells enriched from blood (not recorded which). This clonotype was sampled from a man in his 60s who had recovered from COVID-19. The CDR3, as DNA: TGTGCCAGCAGCCCGATCACCCCCGGCAGGGATAATTCACCCCTCCACTTT. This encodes CASSPITPGRDNSPLHF.